The clone carrying this T cell receptor beta chain was counted between two and nine times. No antigen is known for it. This entry belongs to a study of T cells in Graves' hyperthyroidism and ophthalmopathy. Study observations and caveats: In the blood, most expanded thyroid clonotypes above 0.001 appeared as well.

Authors of the study amplified TCR beta CDR3 regions from RNA transcripts. HTBI primers were used for first-round RT-PCR of the TCR CDR3. TCRdb independently ran MiXCR on the multiplex PCR reads; one entry per CDR3 protein. The table includes roughly 300,000 distinct CDR3 sequences, over 20% detected once. This CDR3 spans 16 amino acids. Looked up from germline, CDR1 is SGHVS and CDR2 is FNYEAQ. Trimming cost V 0 bases and J 5 bases, with 16 bases left between them. Stable disease denoted Graves' hyperthyroidism without ophthalmopathy progression within 18 months. Patients aged 18 to 65 had newly diagnosed hyperthyroidism lasting under 2 months. This sample holds PBMCs from under 11 ml fresh peripheral blood.

This TCR was sampled from a woman aged 50 to 60 with Graves' hyperthyroidism. Sequenced material: blood. The chain is built from TRBV7-6 and TRBJ1-1; a possible D gene is TRBD1 (6 bases). The CDR3 is CASSLARRGGGTEAFF. CDR3 sequence (DNA): TGTGCCAGCAGCTTAGCTCGACGAGGGGGAGGTACTGAAGCTTTCTTT.